The sequence of this TCR beta chain was determined in a study of OX40 agonist ivuxolimab in advanced cancers. The overall study: The patients received agonistic anti-OX40 (CD134) antibody ivuxolimab. The eligibility criteria allowed prior anti-PD-1, anti-PD-L1 or anti-CTLA-4 therapy, and about 40% had some. The study enrolled dose-escalation patients with hepatocellular carcinoma, melanoma, renal cell or head and neck cancer. Study-wide points: Dose levels from 0.1 to 3.0 mg/kg saw CD4+ and CD8+ blood T cells expand clonally by week 6.

With regard to this clone: Its antigen is still unknown.

Generated by immunoSEQ multiplex PCR, the TCRdb table keeps only in-frame clones and is missing some. The sample lists about 79,000 clones, 91% occurring once. There are 11 residues in the CDR3. CDR1 SGHAT and CDR2 FQNNGV come from the germline V gene. The V end was cut by 5 bases, the J end by 8 bases, with 7 bases between. Sequencing was performed on CD4+ or CD8+ T cells sorted from blood, taken in a trial of the OX40 agonist ivuxolimab. The origin of this receptor is an adult with an advanced solid tumor such as melanoma, head and neck, liver or kidney cancer. The chain has TRBV11-2 and TRBJ2-1; D gene unclear. For the CDR3, the DNA is TGTGCCAGCAGCCGTTTCCATGAGCAGTTCTTC. Translated, it gives CASSRFHEQFF.